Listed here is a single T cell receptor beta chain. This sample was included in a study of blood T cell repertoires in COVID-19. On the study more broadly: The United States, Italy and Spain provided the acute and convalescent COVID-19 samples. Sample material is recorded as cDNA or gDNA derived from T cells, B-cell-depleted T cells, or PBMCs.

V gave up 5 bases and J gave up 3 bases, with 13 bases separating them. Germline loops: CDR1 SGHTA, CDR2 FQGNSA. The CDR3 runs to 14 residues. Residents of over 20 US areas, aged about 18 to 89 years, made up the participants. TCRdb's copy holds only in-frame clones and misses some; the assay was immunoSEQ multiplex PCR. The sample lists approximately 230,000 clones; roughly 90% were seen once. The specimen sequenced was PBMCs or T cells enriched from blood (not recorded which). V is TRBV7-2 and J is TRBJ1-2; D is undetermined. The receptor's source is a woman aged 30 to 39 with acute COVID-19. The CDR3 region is CASSTTPGYYGYTF. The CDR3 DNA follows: TGTGCCAGCAGCACTACCCCGGGGTACTATGGCTACACCTTC.